This entry lists 10 T cell receptor beta chains sequenced from one sample in a study of T cell repertoires in cytomegalovirus infection (dated by TCRdb to the late 2010s). The treatment or condition label, as the study defines it: in vitro stimulation with specific CMV peptide epitopes to enrich CMV-specific T cells. Which antigens these TCRs recognize remains unknown. TCRdb names Illumina HiSeq 1500 as the instrument used. The raw public data were reprocessed by TCRdb itself: fastp quality trimming at Q25, MiXCR clonotype calling, in-frame beta chains only. Merged by CDR3 protein, the rows form single entries marked with the most common genes and DNA. The sample contains approximately 910,000 distinct CDR3 sequences, approximately 32% of them found a single time. The ten largest clones add up to around 15% of the sample. Sequenced material: cultured CD8+ T cells from PBMCs, taken from culture after CMV antigen stimulation. These receptors came from a human donor in good health (CMV status not recorded). Some clones in this sample may be carry-over from other donors' samples.

The chain links TRBV2 to TRBJ2-7, with D perhaps TRBD2 (6 bases). Germline lookup yields CDR1 SNHLY and CDR2 FYNNEI. The CDR3 length is 15 residues. V was clipped by 6 bases and J by 0 bases, with 15 bases between them. The CDR3 loop is CASREGGGASYEQYV. Here the CDR3 DNA reads TGTGCCAGCAGGGAGGGTGGAGGGGCCTCCTACGAGCAGTACGTC.

This clonotype was detected a few times. The chain couples TRBV29-1 to TRBJ2-7; 7 bases match TRBD1. This CDR3 region has 13 residues. Germline lookup yields CDR1 SQVTM and CDR2 ANQGSEA. Trimming removed 8 bases from V and 0 bases from J; junction bases left unmatched: 7. Written as DNA, the CDR3 is TGCAGCACCCTCCAGGGGGACTCCTACGAGCAGTACTTC. Its translation is CSTLQGDSYEQYF.

Many counts were recorded for this clonotype. The chain carries TRBV7-8 and TRBJ2-7, with 8 bases identical to TRBD1. J lost 3 bases, V lost 5 bases, and 6 bases had no gene match. There are 14 residues in the CDR3. Germline lookup yields CDR1 SGHVS and CDR2 FQNEAQ. In DNA, the CDR3 is TGTGCCAGCAGCCTAGGGGACAGGATCTACGAGCAGTACGTC. This gives the protein CASSLGDRIYEQYV.

The genes are TRBV12-3 or TRBV12-4 and TRBJ2-1; D remains unclear. V was cut by 4 bases and J by 9 bases, with 10 bases left in between. The CDR3 runs to 12 residues. This CDR3 reads CASSSGVAEQFF. The CDR3 coding sequence is TGTGCCAGCAGTTCTGGGGTGGCTGAGCAGTTCTTC.

Only a few counts were recorded for this clonotype. The V gene is TRBV6-6, the J gene TRBJ1-2; D unclear. The CDR3 runs 13 residues. V lost 6 bases and J lost 4, with 12 bases in between. The germline gives CDR1 MNHNY, CDR2 SVGAGI (reference sequence). CDR3 sequence: CASSLEWVYGYTF. The CDR3 nucleotides read TGTGCCAGCAGCCTAGAGTGGGTCTATGGCTACACCTTC.

This clonotype was observed a few times. This sequence joins TRBV24-1 and TRBJ2-3; D possibly corresponds to TRBD2 (5 bases). V was cut by 6 bases and J by 2 bases, with 8 bases left in between. The germline gives CDR1 KGHDR, CDR2 SFDVKD. The CDR3 runs 13 residues. The CDR3 sequence: CATSPSHTDTQYF. The CDR3 DNA reads as TGTGCCACCAGTCCTAGCCACACAGATACGCAGTATTTT.

J is TRBJ2-7 and V is TRBV24-1, with 8 bases fitting TRBD1. The V segment lost 4 bases and the J segment 5 bases; nucleotides outside the gene matches: 6. The CDR3 covers 14 residues. Germline CDR1 KGHDR, CDR2 SFDVKD. CDR3: CATSDPRQGNEQYF. The CDR3 DNA is TGTGCCACCAGTGACCCGCGACAGGGGAACGAGCAGTACTTC.

V gene TRBV4-1 combines with J gene TRBJ1-1; weak D call: TRBD1 (5 bases). V was cut by 0 bases and J by 6 bases, with 14 bases left in between. This CDR3 contains 15 residues. Germline CDR1 is MGHRA and CDR2 is YSYEKL. CDR3 nucleotide sequence: TGCGCCAGCAGCCAAGAATCCGGAACGGGGGCTGAAGCTTTCTTT. It specifies CASSQESGTGAEAFF.

This clonotype was counted a few times. The chain uses TRBV19 and TRBJ2-1, with 9 bases matching TRBD1. Germline CDR1 LNHDA, CDR2 SQIVND (reference sequence). The ends lost 8 bases at V and 4 bases at J; junction bases unmatched: 6. The CDR3 length is 14 residues. CDR3 coding DNA: TGTGCCAGTGGCGGTGGGACAGGGTACAATGAGCAGTTCTTC. Translated: CASGGGTGYNEQFF.

This clonotype was counted once. The chain is built from TRBV6-2 or TRBV6-3 and TRBJ2-7; D gene ambiguous. Germline V gene sequence: CDR1 MNHEY, CDR2 SVGEGT. Between the trimmed V and J ends, which lost 5 bases and 3 bases, there was a span of 8 bases. The CDR3 loop spans 12 amino acids. The CDR3 spells CASSQDIYEQYV. The CDR3 coding sequence is TGTGCCAGCAGTCAAGACATCTACGAGCAGTACGTC.